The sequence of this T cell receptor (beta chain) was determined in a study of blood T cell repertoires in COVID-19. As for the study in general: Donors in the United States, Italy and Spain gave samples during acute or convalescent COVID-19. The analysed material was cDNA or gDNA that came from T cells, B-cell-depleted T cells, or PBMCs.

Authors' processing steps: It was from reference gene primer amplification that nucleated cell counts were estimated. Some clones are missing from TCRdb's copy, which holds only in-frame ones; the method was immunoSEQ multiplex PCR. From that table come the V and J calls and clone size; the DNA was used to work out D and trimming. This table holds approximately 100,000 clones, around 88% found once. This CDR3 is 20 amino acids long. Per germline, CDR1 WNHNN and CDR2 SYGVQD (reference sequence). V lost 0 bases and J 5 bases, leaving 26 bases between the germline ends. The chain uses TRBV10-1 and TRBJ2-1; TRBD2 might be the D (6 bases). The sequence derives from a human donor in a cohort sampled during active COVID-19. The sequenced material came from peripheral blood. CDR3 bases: TGCGCCAGCAGTGAGTCGACTGGGGCTTGGACTGGCGGGAATGACAATGAGCAGTTCTTC. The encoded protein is CASSESTGAWTGGNDNEQFF.